The T cell receptor (beta chain) described here comes from a study of shared clonotypes between healthy human individuals. Overall study results and limits: Among the subsets, naive ones generally showed larger estimated richness than memory ones. Clonotype sharing across a few donors was observed for around 5% of naive CD4 clonotypes. The diversity represented, both genetic and in exposure history, was limited by few donors.

CDR3 length equals 15 residues. V lost 7 bases to trimming and J lost 1 base, with 16 bases between them. Per the germline V gene, CDR1 is SEHNR and CDR2 is FQNEAQ (reference sequence). Using immunoSEQ multiplex PCR, the repertoire was profiled, and TCRdb retains in-frame clones only, with some absent. Among over 850,000 clones listed, more than 75% were seen once. Comment on this clone: Its antigen is not identified.

This clonotype was obtained from a man aged 18 to 29 in good health. Some clones in this sample may be carry-over from other donors' samples. The chain uses TRBV7-9 and TRBJ1-1; D is undetermined. The sample taken for sequencing was memory CD4+ T cells from PBMCs. The subset denotes: CD45RA-negative fraction. The CDR3 DNA is TGTGCCAGCACCGAGCCGGGCCAAGAGAACACTGAAGCTTTCTTT. Amino acids: CASTEPGQENTEAFF.